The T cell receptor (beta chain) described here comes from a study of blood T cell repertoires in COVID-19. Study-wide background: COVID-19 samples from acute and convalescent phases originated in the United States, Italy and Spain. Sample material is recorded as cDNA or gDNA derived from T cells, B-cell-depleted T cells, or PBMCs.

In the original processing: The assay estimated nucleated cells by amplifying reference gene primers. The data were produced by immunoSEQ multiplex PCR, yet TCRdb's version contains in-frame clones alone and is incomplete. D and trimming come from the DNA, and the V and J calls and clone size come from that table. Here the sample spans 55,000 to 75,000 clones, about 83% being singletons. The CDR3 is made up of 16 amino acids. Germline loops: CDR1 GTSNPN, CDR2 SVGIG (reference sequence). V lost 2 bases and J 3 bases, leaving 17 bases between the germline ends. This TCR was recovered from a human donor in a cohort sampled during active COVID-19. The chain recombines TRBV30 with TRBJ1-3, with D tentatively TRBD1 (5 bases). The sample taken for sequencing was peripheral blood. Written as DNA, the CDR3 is TGTGCCTGGAGTTCCCAGGGTCCGGGGGTTGGAAACACCATATATTTT. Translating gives CAWSSQGPGVGNTIYF. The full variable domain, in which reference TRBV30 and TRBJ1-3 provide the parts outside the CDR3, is SQTIHQWPATLVQPVGSPLSLECTVEGTSNPNLYWYRQAAGRGLQLLFYSVGIGQISSEVPQNLSASRPQDRQFILSSKKLLLSDSGFYLCAWSSQGPGVGNTIYFGEGSWLTVV.